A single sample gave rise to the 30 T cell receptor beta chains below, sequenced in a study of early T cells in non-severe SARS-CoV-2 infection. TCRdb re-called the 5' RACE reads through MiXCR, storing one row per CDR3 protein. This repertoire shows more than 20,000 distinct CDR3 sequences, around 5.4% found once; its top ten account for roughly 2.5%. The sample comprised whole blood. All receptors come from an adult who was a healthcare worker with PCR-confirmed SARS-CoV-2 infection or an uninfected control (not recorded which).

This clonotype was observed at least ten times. This chain's CDR3 is CSVESSGANVLTF. For the CDR3, the DNA is TGCAGCGTTGAAAGCTCTGGGGCCAACGTCCTGACTTTC. The chain has TRBV29-1 and TRBJ2-6; D not certain. Germline-derived CDR1 and CDR2 are SQVTM and ANQGSEA. V was cut by 2 bases and J by 0 bases, with 2 bases left in between. The CDR3 is 13 amino acids.

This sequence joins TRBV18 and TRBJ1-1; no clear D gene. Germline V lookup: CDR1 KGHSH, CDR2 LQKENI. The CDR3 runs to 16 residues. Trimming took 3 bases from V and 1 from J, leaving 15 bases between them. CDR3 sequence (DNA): TGTGCCAGCTCACCCCGTCCTTCCCCGGAGAACACTGAAGCTTTCTTT. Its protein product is CASSPRPSPENTEAFF.

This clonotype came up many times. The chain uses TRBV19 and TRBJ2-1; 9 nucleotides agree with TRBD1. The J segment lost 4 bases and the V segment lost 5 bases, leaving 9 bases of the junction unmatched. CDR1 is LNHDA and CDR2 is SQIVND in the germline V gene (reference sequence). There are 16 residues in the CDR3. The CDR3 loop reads CASSSPPGTGYNEQFF. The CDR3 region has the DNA TGTGCCAGTAGTTCTCCCCCCGGGACAGGGTACAATGAGCAGTTCTTC. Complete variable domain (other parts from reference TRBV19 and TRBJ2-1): DGGITQSPKYLFRKEGQNVTLSCEQNLNHDAMYWYRQDPGQGLRLIYYSQIVNDFQKGDIAEGYSVSREKKESFPLTVTSAQKNPTAFYLCASSSPPGTGYNEQFFGPGTRLTVL.

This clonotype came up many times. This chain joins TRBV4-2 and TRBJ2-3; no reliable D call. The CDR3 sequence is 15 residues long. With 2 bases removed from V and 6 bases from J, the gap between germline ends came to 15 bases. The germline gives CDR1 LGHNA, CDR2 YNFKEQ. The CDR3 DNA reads TGTGCCAGCAGCCAACGACCCTCCCGTAGGGATACGCAGTATTTT. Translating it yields CASSQRPSRRDTQYF.

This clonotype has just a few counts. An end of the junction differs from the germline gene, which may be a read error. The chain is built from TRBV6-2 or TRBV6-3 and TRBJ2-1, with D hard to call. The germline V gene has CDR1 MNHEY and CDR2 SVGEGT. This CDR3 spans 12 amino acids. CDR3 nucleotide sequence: TGTGCCAGCAGTTACTCCGCTAATGTGCAGTTCTTC. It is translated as CASSYSANVQFF.

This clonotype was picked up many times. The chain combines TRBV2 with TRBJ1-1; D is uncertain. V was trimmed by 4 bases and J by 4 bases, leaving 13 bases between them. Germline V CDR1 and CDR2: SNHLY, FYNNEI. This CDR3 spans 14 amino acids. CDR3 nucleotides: TGTGCCAGCAGTGTGGAACAGCTTTCCACTGAAGCTTTCTTT. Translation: CASSVEQLSTEAFF.

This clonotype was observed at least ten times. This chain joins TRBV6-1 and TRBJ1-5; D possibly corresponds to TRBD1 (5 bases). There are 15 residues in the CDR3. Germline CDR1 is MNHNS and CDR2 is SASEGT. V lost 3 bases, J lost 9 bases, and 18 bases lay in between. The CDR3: CASSESGRGGPPQHF. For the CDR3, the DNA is TGTGCCAGCAGTGAGAGCGGAAGGGGCGGCCCGCCCCAGCATTTT.

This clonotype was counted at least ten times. CDR3 bases: TGTGCCAGCAGCCGAACCACCCTTCGGAAAAAACTGTTTTTT. This gives the protein CASSRTTLRKKLFF. The chain combines TRBV6-5 with TRBJ1-4; D uncertain. Per the germline V gene, CDR1 is MNHEY and CDR2 is SVGAGI. CDR3 length: 14 amino acids. Trimming shortened V by 6 bases and J by 9 bases, and 17 bases separated the two germline ends.

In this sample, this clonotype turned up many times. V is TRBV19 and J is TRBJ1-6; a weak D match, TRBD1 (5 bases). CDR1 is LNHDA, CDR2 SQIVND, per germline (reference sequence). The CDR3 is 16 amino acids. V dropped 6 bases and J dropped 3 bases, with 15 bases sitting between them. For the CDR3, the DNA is TGTGCCAGTAGGCCCGCGTACGGGGGCTATAATTCACCCCTCCACTTT. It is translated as CASRPAYGGYNSPLHF.

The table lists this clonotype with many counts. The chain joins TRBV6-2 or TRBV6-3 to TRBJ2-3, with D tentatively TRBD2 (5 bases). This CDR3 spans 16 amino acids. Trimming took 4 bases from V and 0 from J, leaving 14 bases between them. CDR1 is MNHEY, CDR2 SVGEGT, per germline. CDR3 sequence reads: CASSSRDRPSTDTQYF. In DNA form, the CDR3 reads TGTGCCAGCAGTTCCCGGGATCGCCCAAGCACAGATACGCAGTATTTT.

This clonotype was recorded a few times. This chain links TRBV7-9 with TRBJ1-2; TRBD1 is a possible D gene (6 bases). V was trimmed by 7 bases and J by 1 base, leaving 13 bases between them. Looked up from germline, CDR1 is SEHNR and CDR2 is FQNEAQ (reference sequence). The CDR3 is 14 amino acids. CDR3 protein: CASTPDRHNYGYTF. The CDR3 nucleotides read TGTGCCAGCACCCCTGACAGGCATAACTATGGCTACACCTTC. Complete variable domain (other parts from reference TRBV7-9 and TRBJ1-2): DTGVSQNPRHKITKRGQNVTFRCDPISEHNRLYWYRQTLGQGPEFLTYFQNEAQLEKSRLLSDRFSAERPKGSFSTLEIQRTEQGDSAMYLCASTPDRHNYGYTFGSGTRLTVV.

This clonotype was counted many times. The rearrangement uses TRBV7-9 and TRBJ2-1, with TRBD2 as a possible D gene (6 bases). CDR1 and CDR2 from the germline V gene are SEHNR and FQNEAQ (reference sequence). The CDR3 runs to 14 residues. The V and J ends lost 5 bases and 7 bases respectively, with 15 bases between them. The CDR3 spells CASSPPGGGNEQFF. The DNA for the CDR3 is TGTGCCAGCAGCCCTCCCGGTGGAGGGAATGAGCAGTTCTTC.

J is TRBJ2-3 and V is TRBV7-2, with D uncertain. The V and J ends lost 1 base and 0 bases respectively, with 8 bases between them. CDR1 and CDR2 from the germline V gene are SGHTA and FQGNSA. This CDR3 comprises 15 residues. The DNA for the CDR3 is TGTGCCAGCAGCTTAGTCGGGCCCAGCACAGATACGCAGTATTTT. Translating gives CASSLVGPSTDTQYF.

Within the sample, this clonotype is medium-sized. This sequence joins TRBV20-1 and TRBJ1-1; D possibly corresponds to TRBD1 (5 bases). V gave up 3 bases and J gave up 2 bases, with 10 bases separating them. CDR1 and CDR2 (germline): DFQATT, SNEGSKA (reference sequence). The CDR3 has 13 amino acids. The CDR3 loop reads CSASRQPNTEAFF. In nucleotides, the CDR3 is TGCAGTGCTAGTCGACAGCCCAACACTGAAGCTTTCTTT.

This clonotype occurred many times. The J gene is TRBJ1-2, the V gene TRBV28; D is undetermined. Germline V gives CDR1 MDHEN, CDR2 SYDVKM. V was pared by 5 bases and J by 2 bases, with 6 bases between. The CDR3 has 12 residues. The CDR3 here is CASSLRNYGYTF. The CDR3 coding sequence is TGTGCCAGCAGTCTCCGGAACTATGGCTACACCTTC.

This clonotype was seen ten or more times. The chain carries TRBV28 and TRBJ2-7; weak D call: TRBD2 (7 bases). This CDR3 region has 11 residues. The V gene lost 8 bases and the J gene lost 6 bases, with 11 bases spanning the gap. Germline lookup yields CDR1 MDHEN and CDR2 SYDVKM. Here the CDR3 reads CASQGGGEQYF. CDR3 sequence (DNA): TGTGCCAGCCAAGGGGGGGGCGAGCAGTACTTC.

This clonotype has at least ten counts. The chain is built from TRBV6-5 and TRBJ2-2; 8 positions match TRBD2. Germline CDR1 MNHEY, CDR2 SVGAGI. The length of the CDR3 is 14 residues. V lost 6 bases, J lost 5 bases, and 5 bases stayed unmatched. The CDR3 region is CASSRSGGTGELFF. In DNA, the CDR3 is TGTGCCAGCAGCCGATCGGGGGGGACCGGGGAGCTGTTTTTT.

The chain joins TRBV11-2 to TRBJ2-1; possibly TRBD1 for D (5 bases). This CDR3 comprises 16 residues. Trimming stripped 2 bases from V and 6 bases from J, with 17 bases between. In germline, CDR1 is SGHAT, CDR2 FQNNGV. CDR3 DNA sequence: TGTGCCAGCAGCTTATCCAGGTGGCAGGGAAGCAATGAGCAGTTCTTC. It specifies CASSLSRWQGSNEQFF.

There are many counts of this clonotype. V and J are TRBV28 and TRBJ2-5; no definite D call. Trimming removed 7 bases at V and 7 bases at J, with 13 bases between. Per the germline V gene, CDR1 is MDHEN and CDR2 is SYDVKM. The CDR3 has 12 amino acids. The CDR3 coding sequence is TGTGCCAGCACCCGGCTTACGGGGACCCAGTACTTC. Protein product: CASTRLTGTQYF.

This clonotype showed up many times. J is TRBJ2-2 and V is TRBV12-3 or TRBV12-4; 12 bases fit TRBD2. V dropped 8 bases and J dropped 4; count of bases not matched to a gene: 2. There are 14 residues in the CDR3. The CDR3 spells CASGLAGTTGELFF. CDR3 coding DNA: TGTGCCAGCGGACTAGCGGGGACCACCGGGGAGCTGTTTTTT.

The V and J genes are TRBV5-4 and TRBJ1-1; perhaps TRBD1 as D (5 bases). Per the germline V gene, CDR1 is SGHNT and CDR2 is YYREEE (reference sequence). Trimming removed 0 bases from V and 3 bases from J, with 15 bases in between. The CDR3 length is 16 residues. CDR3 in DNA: TGTGCCAGCAGCTTGGGAGCCGGGTTAGGGGACACTGAAGCTTTCTTT. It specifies CASSLGAGLGDTEAFF.

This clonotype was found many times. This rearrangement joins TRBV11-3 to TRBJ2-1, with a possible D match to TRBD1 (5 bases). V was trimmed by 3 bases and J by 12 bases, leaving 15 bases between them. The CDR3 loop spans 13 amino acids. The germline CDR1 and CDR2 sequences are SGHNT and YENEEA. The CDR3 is CASSLGLGLGQFF. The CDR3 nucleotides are TGTGCCAGCAGCTTGGGATTGGGGCTTGGGCAGTTCTTC.

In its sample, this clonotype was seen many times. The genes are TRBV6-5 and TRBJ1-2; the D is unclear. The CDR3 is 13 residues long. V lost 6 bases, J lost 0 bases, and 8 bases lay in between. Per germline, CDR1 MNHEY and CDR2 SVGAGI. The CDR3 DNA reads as TGTGCCAGCAGCCTCCGGGCTAACTATGGCTACACCTTC. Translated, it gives CASSLRANYGYTF.

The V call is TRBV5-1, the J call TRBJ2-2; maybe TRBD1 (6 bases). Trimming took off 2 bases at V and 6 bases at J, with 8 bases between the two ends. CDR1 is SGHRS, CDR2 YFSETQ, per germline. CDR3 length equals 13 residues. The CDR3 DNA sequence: TGCGCCAGCAGCTTACAGGGAGCCGGGGAGCTGTTTTTT. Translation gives CASSLQGAGELFF.

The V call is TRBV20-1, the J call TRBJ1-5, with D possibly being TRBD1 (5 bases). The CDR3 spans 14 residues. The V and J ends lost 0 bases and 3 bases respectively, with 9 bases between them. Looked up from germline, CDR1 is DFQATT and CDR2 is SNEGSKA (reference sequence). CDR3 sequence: CSARDPGDNQPQHF. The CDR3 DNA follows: TGCAGTGCTAGAGATCCGGGGGACAATCAGCCCCAGCATTTT.

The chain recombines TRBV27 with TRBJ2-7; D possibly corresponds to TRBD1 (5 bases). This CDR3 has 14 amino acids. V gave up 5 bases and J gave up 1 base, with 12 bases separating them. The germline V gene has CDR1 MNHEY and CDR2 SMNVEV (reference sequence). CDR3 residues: CASSLKGHSYEQYF. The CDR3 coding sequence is TGTGCCAGCAGTCTTAAGGGGCATTCCTACGAGCAGTACTTC.

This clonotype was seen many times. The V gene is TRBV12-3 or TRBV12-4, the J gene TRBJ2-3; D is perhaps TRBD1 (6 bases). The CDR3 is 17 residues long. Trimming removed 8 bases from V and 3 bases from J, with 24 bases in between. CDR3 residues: CASGEHRALTRTDTQYF. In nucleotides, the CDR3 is TGTGCCAGCGGGGAGCACAGGGCTCTCACAAGAACAGATACGCAGTATTTT.

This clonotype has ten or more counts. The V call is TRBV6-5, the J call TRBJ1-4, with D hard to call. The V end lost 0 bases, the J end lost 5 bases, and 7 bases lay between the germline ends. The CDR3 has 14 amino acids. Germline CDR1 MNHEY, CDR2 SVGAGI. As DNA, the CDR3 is TGTGCCAGCAGTTACTCTCCCCAAAATGAAAAACTGTTTTTT. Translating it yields CASSYSPQNEKLFF.

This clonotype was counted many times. The CDR3 DNA is TGTGCCAGCAGCTTAGGAGTAGGCAGCTCCTATAATTCACCCCTCCACTTT. It yields the protein CASSLGVGSSYNSPLHF. The chain employs TRBV7-9 and TRBJ1-6; no firm D call. The V gene lost 1 base and the J gene lost 0 bases, with 10 bases spanning the gap. Germline CDR1 reads SEHNR; CDR2 reads FQNEAQ (reference sequence). The CDR3 is 17 residues long.

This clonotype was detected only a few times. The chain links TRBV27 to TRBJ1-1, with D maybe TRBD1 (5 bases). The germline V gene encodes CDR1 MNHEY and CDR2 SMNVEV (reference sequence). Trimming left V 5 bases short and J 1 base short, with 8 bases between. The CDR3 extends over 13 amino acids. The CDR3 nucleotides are TGTGCCAGCAGTCTCAGGGAGAACACTGAAGCTTTCTTT. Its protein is CASSLRENTEAFF.